This T cell receptor beta chain was identified during a study of CD8 T cells in Susac syndrome. Points on this clonotype: No antigen is known for it.

Study-level results: The study conceded that relatively few individuals underwent its TCR sequencing and HLA analysis.

V lost 5 bases to trimming and J lost 6 bases; unmatched junction nucleotides: 18. Germline lookup yields CDR1 MNHEY and CDR2 SMNVEV (reference sequence). The CDR3 totals 17 residues. Reverse transcription of 0.5 to 1 ug RNA used random hexamers. TCRdb re-analysed the immunoSEQ multiplex PCR reads in MiXCR, keeping a single row per CDR3 protein. The sample yields 300,000 to 350,000 distinct CDR3 sequences, 92% seen once. V gene TRBV27 combines with J gene TRBJ2-7, with 8 nucleotides matching TRBD2. The sample was CD4+ T cells from PBMCs. The sequence derives from a human donor with multiple sclerosis. The CDR3 loop reads CASSPMVHRAGAFEQYF. CDR3 coding DNA: TGTGCCAGCAGTCCCATGGTACACCGAGCGGGGGCTTTCGAGCAGTACTTC.